This TCR beta chain was found in a study of T-cell reconstitution after alpha-beta-depleted transplantation in children. This clonotype has ten or more counts. Antigen unknown. The TCRbeta library incorporated unique molecular identifiers. TCRdb used MiXCR to reprocess the PCR reads, holding one entry per CDR3 protein. This table holds about 260,000 distinct CDR3 sequences, approximately 8% found once. Study-level results: Fresh T-cell production supplied most of the T-cell counts and diversity seen one year after transplant. Alpha-beta T cells about two months after transplant reportedly derived from several hundred expanded graft clones. Recipient T cells and thymic progenitors that survived gave rise to the high TCRbeta diversity observed at day 60 in some patients.

V shed 5 bases and J shed 4 bases, with 17 bases lying between them. CDR3 size: 15 residues. Germline-derived CDR1 and CDR2 are MNHEY and SMNVEV (reference sequence). The rearrangement links TRBV27 to TRBJ1-2; D possibly corresponds to TRBD1 (6 bases). The starting material was PBMCs, mostly from graft donor cells, obtained 180 days after TCRalphabeta/CD19-depleted stem cell transplant. The TCR sequence derives from a male patient between 10 and 17 years old who had a stem cell transplant for acute lymphoblastic leukemia, so the T cells may come from the graft donor. CDR3 residues: CASSLQGERVYGYTF. In nucleotides, the CDR3 is TGTGCCAGCAGTCTACAGGGCGAACGAGTCTATGGCTACACCTTC.